The T cell receptor beta chain described here comes from a study of blood T cell repertoires in COVID-19. Overall study: Sources were T cells, B-cell-depleted T cells, or PBMCs; the material itself was cDNA or gDNA.

The CDR3 has 12 amino acids. V was trimmed by 0 bases and J by 16 bases, leaving 13 bases between them. The germline CDR1 and CDR2 sequences are SGHAT and FQNNGV. The authors' processing: From reference gene primer amplification, estimates of nucleated cell counts were derived. The method was immunoSEQ multiplex PCR; TCRdb's version includes in-frame clones alone and lacks a portion of them. V, J and clone size are taken as reported in that table, and D and trimming were inferred from the DNA itself. The table includes 90,000 to 100,000 clones, 81% detected once. The TCR sequence derives from a man in his sixties with acute or convalescent COVID-19. The chain has TRBV11-2 and TRBJ2-1, with D tentatively TRBD2 (6 bases). Sequencing was done on a sample of peripheral blood. Here the CDR3 reads CASSLDQMRGFF. In DNA, the CDR3 is TGTGCCAGCAGCTTAGATCAGATGCGGGGCTTCTTC. Drawing the rest from reference TRBV11-2 and TRBJ2-1, the complete variable domain is EAGVAQSPRYKIIEKRQSVAFWCNPISGHATLYWYQQILGQGPKLLIQFQNNGVVDDSQLPKDRFSAERLKGVDSTLKIQPAKLEDSAVYLCASSLDQMRGFFGPGTRLTVL.